This T cell receptor beta chain comes out of a study of tumor-infiltrating lymphocytes in localized non-small cell lung cancer. Points on this clone: Its antigen remains unknown.

Looked up from germline, CDR1 is SNHLY and CDR2 is FYNNEI. The trim removed 5 bases at V and 1 base at J, leaving 3 bases unmatched. The CDR3 sequence is 15 residues long. Notes on the study in general: Tumor T-cell fraction was not associated with recurrence-free survival.

Here immunoSEQ multiplex PCR was the method, and the copy in TCRdb shows in-frame clones only, minus some. The table lists some 11,000 clones, around 60% of them singletons. Sequenced input: lung tumor tissue. The sequence was collected from a human donor with non-small cell lung cancer. This chain links TRBV2 with TRBJ2-3; 10 positions match TRBD2. CDR3 DNA sequence: TGTGCCAGCAGTTATGGGACTAGCGGCACAGATACGCAGTATTTT. Encoded protein: CASSYGTSGTDTQYF.